These T cell receptor beta chains were read from a single sample in a study of blood T cell repertoires in COVID-19. Sequenced by immunoSEQ multiplex PCR; TCRdb stores in-frame clones only, minus some. Here the sample spans approximately 110,000 clones, approximately 79% being singletons. Sequencing was performed on peripheral blood. All receptors come from a man between 65 and 85 years old with active or convalescent COVID-19. The CDR3 runs from the conserved cysteine through the conserved F or W. Each record gives: V gene, D gene, clone size, J gene, CDR3 DNA, CDR3 protein. A D gene is named only where the DNA matches it firmly. Only some rows state a clone size, as once, few, many or a class for expanded clones.

>TRBV30|-|-|TRBJ1-1
TGTGCCTGGACTCGACAACCTGGCACTGAAGCTTTCTTT
CAWTRQPGTEAFF
>TRBV10-3|-|-|TRBJ2-1
TGTGCCATCAGTGAGATGCTTAGAGGGTCCTACAATGAGCAGTTCTTC
CAISEMLRGSYNEQFF
>TRBV19|TRBD1|-|TRBJ2-4
TGTGCCAGTAGTATAAATGACAGGGGAAACATTCAGTACTTC
CASSINDRGNIQYF
>TRBV11-2|TRBD2|-|TRBJ2-1
TGTGCCAGCAGCTTAGGGCTAGCGGGAGGGCCGAGCTCCTACAATGAGCAGTTCTTC
CASSLGLAGGPSSYNEQFF
>TRBV7-2|-|-|TRBJ1-2
TGTGCCAGCAGCGGGGGACATGGCCACTATTGCTACACCTTC
CASSGGHGHYCYTF
>TRBV28|-|once|TRBJ1-5
TGTGCCAGCAGTTTCTTCCCCGAGCAAGGGGCGAGCAATCAGCCCCAGCATTTT
CASSFFPEQGASNQPQHF
>TRBV28|-|-|TRBJ2-7
TGTGCCAGCAGCTCCGCGGAGGGCGCGGTGGGCTACGAGCAGTACTTC
CASSSAEGAVGYEQYF
>TRBV12-5|TRBD1|-|TRBJ2-1
TGTGCTAGTGGCCAGGGACAGGCCGAATCCAATGAGCAGTTCTTC
CASGQGQAESNEQFF
>TRBV9|TRBD2|-|TRBJ2-1
TGTGCCAGCAGCGTAGCGCTAGCGGGAGGGCACAATGAGCAGTTCTTC
CASSVALAGGHNEQFF
>TRBV30|-|-|TRBJ2-1
TGTGCCCGGAGCTCCCAGGGTACTGAGCAGTTCTTC
CARSSQGTEQFF
>TRBV7-3|-|-|TRBJ1-1
TGTGCCAGCAGCCTCGGACAAACGAACACTGAAGCTTTCTTT
CASSLGQTNTEAFF
>TRBV3-1/TRBV3-2|-|few|TRBJ1-1
TGTGCCAGCAGCCAGGGGCTACAGAGGAACACTGAAGCTTTCTTT
CASSQGLQRNTEAFF
>TRBV3-1/TRBV3-2|-|-|TRBJ2-7
TGTGCCAGCAGCCGAGGCCTCTCCTACGAGCAGTACTTC
CASSRGLSYEQYF
>TRBV5-4|-|-|TRBJ1-2
TGTGCCAGCAGCTTGAAATCCAGGGTGGGTGGCTACACCTTC
CASSLKSRVGGYTF
>TRBV13|-|-|TRBJ1-5
TGTGCCAGCAGCTCGTCAGGGGATCAGCCCCAGCATTTT
CASSSSGDQPQHF
>TRBV5-1|-|-|TRBJ2-7
TGCGCCAGCAGCGGGCGGGGATCAAACTCCTACGAGCAGTACTTC
CASSGRGSNSYEQYF
>TRBV5-6|-|-|TRBJ1-1
TGTGCCAGCAGCTTGGAAAGGACAAAGATGGCTTTCTTT
CASSLERTKMAFF
>TRBV24-1|-|-|TRBJ1-5
TGTGCCACCAGTGACAGGTCGTGGGAGCCCCAGCATTTT
CATSDRSWEPQHF
>TRBV6-6|-|-|TRBJ2-2
TGTGCCAGCAGTCGACAGCGCCCGAACACCGGGGAGCTGTTTTTT
CASSRQRPNTGELFF
>TRBV15|-|-|TRBJ1-2
TGTGCCACCAGCACCGGACTGCTAAGGAACTATGGCTACACCTTC
CATSTGLLRNYGYTF
>TRBV19|TRBD1|-|TRBJ2-2
TGTGCCAGTAGCAACCAGACAGGGACGACCGGGGAGCTGTTTTTT
CASSNQTGTTGELFF
>TRBV6-5|TRBD1|once|TRBJ2-7
TGTGCCAGCAAGGACAGGGGCAAAGGAGAGCAGTACTTC
CASKDRGKGEQYF
>TRBV14|TRBD2|few|TRBJ2-1
TGTGCCAGCAGCCAACTAGCGGGAGAAAATGAGCAGTTCTTC
CASSQLAGENEQFF
>TRBV6-5|-|few|TRBJ1-1
TGTGCCAGCAGTTACTCCAGGGGAGACACTGAAGCTTTCTTT
CASSYSRGDTEAFF
>TRBV2|TRBD2|-|TRBJ2-5
TGTGCCAGCAGGACTAGCGGGGGGGTGACCCAGTACTTC
CASRTSGGVTQYF
>TRBV28|-|once|TRBJ1-1
TGTGCCAGCAGTTTGGCAGGGGAAGCTTTCTTT
CASSLAGEAFF
>TRBV24-1|TRBD1|-|TRBJ2-3
TGTGCCACCAGTGCCGGACAGGGTTCTAGCACAGATACGCAGTATTTT
CATSAGQGSSTDTQYF
>TRBV19|TRBD1|many|TRBJ1-2
TGTGCCAGTAGGAGCGACAGGGGGCCGGATGGCTACACCTTC
CASRSDRGPDGYTF
>TRBV20-1|TRBD2|-|TRBJ2-3
TGCAGTGCTAGTGAGGGGACTAGCGGGGGGGGCACCACAGATACGCAGTATTTT
CSASEGTSGGGTTDTQYF
>TRBV2|TRBD1|-|TRBJ1-5
TGTGCCAGCAGTGATGGGACAGGGAGTAATCAGCCCCAGCATTTT
CASSDGTGSNQPQHF
>TRBV18|-|-|TRBJ1-6
TGTGCCAGCTCGTCGCAGGCTAATTCACCCCTCCACTTT
CASSSQANSPLHF
>TRBV10-2|TRBD2|-|TRBJ2-1
TGCGCCAGCAGACTAGCGGGCTCGGGAGCCGAGCAGTTCTTC
CASRLAGSGAEQFF
>TRBV5-6|-|few|TRBJ2-1
TGTGCCAGCAGCTTCCTAGCGAAGGGCGATGAGCAGTTCTTC
CASSFLAKGDEQFF
>TRBV9|-|-|TRBJ2-7
TGTGCCAGCAGCCCCGGGACTCCAAGCTCCTACGAGCAGTACTTC
CASSPGTPSSYEQYF
>TRBV3-1/TRBV3-2|-|-|TRBJ2-2
TGTGCCAGCAGTCGAGGAACAGGGATCGGGGCGAACACCGGGGAGCTGTTTTTT
CASSRGTGIGANTGELFF
>TRBV27|-|-|TRBJ1-1
TGTGCCAGCAGTTCCAGGGTCTTCGCTGAAGCTTTCTTT
CASSSRVFAEAFF
>TRBV5-4|TRBD1|-|TRBJ1-3
TGTGCCAGCAGCCCGGACAGGGCTGGAAACACCATATATTTT
CASSPDRAGNTIYF
>TRBV5-1|-|-|TRBJ1-1
TGCGCCAGCAGCCCGTCAGGGGTAGACACTGAAGCTTTCTTT
CASSPSGVDTEAFF
>TRBV5-1|TRBD1|once|TRBJ1-2
TGCGCCAGCAGCTTGGCCCCTATAGGGGGCCATGGCTACACCTTC
CASSLAPIGGHGYTF
>TRBV4-1|TRBD1|-|TRBJ2-3
TGCGCCAGCAGCCCGACGTTGGGACAGACGACAGATACGCAGTATTTT
CASSPTLGQTTDTQYF
>TRBV4-2|-|few|TRBJ1-5
TGTGCCAGCAGCCCCAGACAGATGCGCAATCAGCCCCAGCATTTT
CASSPRQMRNQPQHF
>TRBV7-2|TRBD2|-|TRBJ2-5
TGTGCCAGCAGCTTAAGTCTTGGCGGGAGGAAGACCCAGTACTTC
CASSLSLGGRKTQYF
>TRBV27|TRBD1|-|TRBJ2-2
TGTGCCAGCAGGAGACAGGGGAGAAACACCGGGGAGCTGTTTTTT
CASRRQGRNTGELFF
>TRBV7-9|TRBD1|-|TRBJ1-1
TGTGCCAGCAGCGACGGACAGGGGAAGAACACTGAAGCTTTCTTT
CASSDGQGKNTEAFF
>TRBV11-2|TRBD1|-|TRBJ1-3
TGTGCCAGCAGCCCCTGGACAGGACTCTACTCTGGAAACACCATATATTTT
CASSPWTGLYSGNTIYF
>TRBV7-8|-|-|TRBJ2-2
TGTGCCAGCCGTACTGCCAGGGGTTTGGTTCGGGAGCTGTTTTTT
CASRTARGLVRELFF
>TRBV12-3/TRBV12-4|-|-|TRBJ1-1
TGTGCCAGCAGTTTCAGGGGCTGGGATGAAGCTTTCTTT
CASSFRGWDEAFF
>TRBV3-1/TRBV3-2|-|few|TRBJ1-3
TGTGCCAGCAGCCAAGAAAGGGGATGGAGCTTTGGAAACACCATATATTTT
CASSQERGWSFGNTIYF
>TRBV30|TRBD1|-|TRBJ1-6
TGTGCCTGGGGAGGGGGACAGGGTGATTCACCCCTCCACTTT
CAWGGGQGDSPLHF
>TRBV19|-|-|TRBJ2-7
TGTGCCAGTAACGGCCCAGCGGAGGACGAGCAGTACTTC
CASNGPAEDEQYF
>TRBV19|TRBD1|-|TRBJ2-1
TGTGCCAGTAGTATATCCAGCAGGGGGCTATACAATGAGCAGTTCTTC
CASSISSRGLYNEQFF
>TRBV29-1|TRBD2|-|TRBJ2-2
TGCAGCGCGGGGGGGCCAGACACCGGGGAGCTGTTTTTT
CSAGGPDTGELFF
>TRBV25-1|-|-|TRBJ1-4
TGTGCCAGCAGTGATGGTTTGTGGGGGGATGAAAAACTGTTTTTT
CASSDGLWGDEKLFF
>TRBV5-1|-|-|TRBJ2-2
TGCGCCAGCAGCTGGGGGGACAGCTACACCGGGGAGCTGTTTTTT
CASSWGDSYTGELFF
>TRBV7-2|TRBD2|once|TRBJ2-1
TGTGCCAGCAGCCCCTGGGGGGGAGCGGGGCGACAGGAGCAGTTCTTC
CASSPWGGAGRQEQFF
>TRBV2|-|-|TRBJ1-1
TGTGCCAGCATCCGGACAGCTATGAACACTGAAGCTTTCTTT
CASIRTAMNTEAFF
>TRBV10-1|-|few|TRBJ2-1
TGCGCCAGCAGTGAGAATTTAGCGTCTTCCTACAATGAGCAGTTCTTC
CASSENLASSYNEQFF
>TRBV28|-|many|TRBJ2-5
TGTGCCAGCAGTCCACGTCTCTACGAAGAGACCCAGTACTTC
CASSPRLYEETQYF
>TRBV28|TRBD1|-|TRBJ1-2
TGTGCCAGCAGTTTGTCGACAGGGCCCACCTATGGCTACACCTTC
CASSLSTGPTYGYTF